This T cell receptor (beta chain) is from a study of read filtering for tumor transcriptome and immune sequencing. This library used roughly 370 ng RNA and molecular barcoded adaptors spanning alpha/delta and beta/gamma chains. TCRdb reprocessed the reads via MiXCR and lists one record per CDR3 protein. Among around 65,000 distinct CDR3 sequences listed, approximately 18% were seen once. A word on this clonotype: The target antigen is unknown. This may be a read error: a much more frequent sequence differs by one nucleotide. The conserved closing phenylalanine or tryptophan is absent in this CDR3, likely reflecting a read error.

General study results and limits: Without single-read clonotypes, shared clonotype proportions correlated more between IR-seq and RNA-seq. This fraction held mixed bone marrow immune cells after CD138-negative sorting.

This CDR3 spans 13 amino acids. CDR1 SGHTA and CDR2 FQGNSA come from the germline V gene. The V segment lost 5 bases and the J segment 4 bases; nucleotides outside the gene matches: 1. The sample comprised a population of CD138-negative cells sorted from bone marrow. The sequence came from a donor aged 40 or older with multiple myeloma. The V call is TRBV7-2, the J call TRBJ2-1; TRBD1 matches at 8 bases. The CDR3 DNA sequence: TGTGCCAGCAGCCAGGGGGCTTACAATGAGCAGTTCTCC. Amino acid sequence: CASSQGAYNEQFS.